The entry that follows covers one TCR beta chain sequence. The data derive from a study of blood T cells in healthy people across ages. Primed by a sample-barcoded 5' primer and a J-beta primer mix, a second PCR proceeded for about 6 to 12 cycles. One entry per CDR3 protein results from TCRdb running MiXCR on the 5' RACE reads. Of around 1.5 million distinct CDR3 sequences listed, roughly 59% are singletons. Germline lookup yields CDR1 SGHDN and CDR2 FVKESK. The CDR3 is 14 residues long. With 2 bases clipped from V and 4 bases from J, the junction kept 4 bases outside the gene matches. The TCR comes from a man between 18 and 29 years old in good health. The rearrangement uses TRBV14 and TRBJ1-2; 7 bases fit TRBD1. Specimen: blood. The CDR3 DNA is TGTGCCAGCAGCCAAAGCAGGACAGGCTATGGCTACACCTTC. Amino acids: CASSQSRTGYGYTF.